The rows below give T cell receptor beta chains drawn from one sample of a study of blood T cell repertoires in COVID-19. Clones were sequenced by immunoSEQ multiplex PCR, and TCRdb holds only the in-frame ones, with some missing. The sample consists of about 120,000 clones, roughly 82% of them appearing once. Sample: peripheral blood. These receptors were taken from a human donor in a cohort sampled during active COVID-19. The CDR3 runs from the conserved cysteine through the conserved F or W. The D gene is left open where the match is weak. Where a row states a size, it is once, few, many or the class of an expanded clone; other rows omit it.

TRBV2,-,TRBJ2-3,-,TGTGCCAGCTGGCCTCCAACAGGGCTCACCACAGATACGCAGTATTTT,CASWPPTGLTTDTQYF
TRBV6-6,-,TRBJ2-7,TRBD2,TGTGCCAGCAGTGGGGTAGCGGGATCCTACGAGCAGTACTTC,CASSGVAGSYEQYF
TRBV27,-,TRBJ2-2,-,TGTGCCAGCAGTTTAATCCTAGCCACCGGGGAGCTGTTTTTT,CASSLILATGELFF
TRBV27,many,TRBJ2-3,-,TGTGCCAGCAGTCCAAAGCCCAGGGGGGGCACAGATACGCAGTATTTT,CASSPKPRGGTDTQYF
TRBV5-1,-,TRBJ2-1,-,TGCGCCAGCAGCTTGCGGCAGGGCGAAAACAATGAGCAGTTCTTC,CASSLRQGENNEQFF
TRBV28,-,TRBJ2-3,-,TGTGCCAGCACGGAGGGTCCCTCCACGACAGATACGCAGTATTTT,CASTEGPSTTDTQYF
TRBV2,-,TRBJ2-2,TRBD2,TGTGCCAGCACCCTTAGCGGGGCCGGGGAGCTGTTTTTT,CASTLSGAGELFF
TRBV2,-,TRBJ2-7,-,TGTGCCACCTCCTCAGCATCACGGGATCTCTACGAGCAGTACTTC,CATSSASRDLYEQYF
TRBV5-1,-,TRBJ2-3,TRBD2,TGCGCCAGCAGCTTAGGACTAGCATCAGATACGCAGTATTTT,CASSLGLASDTQYF
TRBV5-5,-,TRBJ2-5,-,TGTGCCAGCAGCGGATCCAGACAGGGGCGGGGGGAGACCCAGTACTTC,CASSGSRQGRGETQYF
TRBV9,-,TRBJ1-6,-,TGTGCCAGCAGCGTAGACAGGAATTCACCCCTCCACTTT,CASSVDRNSPLHF
TRBV4-3,-,TRBJ2-4,-,TGCGCCAGCAGCCAAGATCAGGTGGGAAACATTCAGTACTTC,CASSQDQVGNIQYF
TRBV28,-,TRBJ1-5,-,TGTGCCAGCAGTTCGGGACTCCCTCCCGTCCAGCATTTT,CASSSGLPPVQHF
TRBV24-1,-,TRBJ2-2,TRBD1,TGTGCCACCCAGGGGGACACCGGGGAGCTGTTTTTT,CATQGDTGELFF
TRBV19,few,TRBJ1-2,TRBD1,TGTGCCAGCCGACGCCCCCAGACAGGGGTCGGGAACTATGGCTACACCTTC,CASRRPQTGVGNYGYTF
TRBV3-1/TRBV3-2,-,TRBJ2-3,TRBD2,TGTGCCAGCAGCGAAACGGGGGGGGTCACAGATACGCAGTATTTT,CASSETGGVTDTQYF
TRBV18,-,TRBJ2-6,TRBD1,TGTGCCAGCTCACCGGCCGGGACAGGGCTCGGGGCCAACGTCCTGACTTTC,CASSPAGTGLGANVLTF
TRBV5-1,-,TRBJ2-1,TRBD2,TGCGCCAGCAGCCTTAGCGGGGGCGACTACAATGAGCAGTTCTTC,CASSLSGGDYNEQFF
TRBV5-1,-,TRBJ2-2,TRBD2,TGCGCCAGCAGCTTAATAGCGGGGCCCGGGGAGCTGTTTTTT,CASSLIAGPGELFF
TRBV5-1,-,TRBJ2-5,-,TGCGCCAGCAGCTTGGTAACGGGAAAAGAGACCCAGTACTTC,CASSLVTGKETQYF
TRBV6-2/TRBV6-3,-,TRBJ1-1,TRBD1,TGTGCCAGCAGCCCTAGGACAGGAGGGGCTTTCTTT,CASSPRTGGAFF
TRBV7-6,once,TRBJ2-5,TRBD1,TGTGCCAGCAGCTTTCCGACAGGGGAAGAGACCCAGTACTTC,CASSFPTGEETQYF
TRBV5-1,-,TRBJ1-5,-,TGCGCCAGCAGCTTGGGTAGTACCAATCAGCCCCAGCATTTT,CASSLGSTNQPQHF
TRBV6-5,-,TRBJ1-1,TRBD1,TGTGCCAGCAGCATTCAGGGGGGAACTGAAGCTTTCTTT,CASSIQGGTEAFF
TRBV6-2/TRBV6-3,-,TRBJ2-5,-,TGTGCCAGCAGTCACCCGGCGGGGAAACAAGAGACCCAGTACTTC,CASSHPAGKQETQYF
TRBV6-6,-,TRBJ2-1,TRBD2,TGTGCCAGCAGCCCGATAGCGGGGTACAATGAGCAGTTCTTC,CASSPIAGYNEQFF
TRBV13,-,TRBJ1-1,-,TGTGCCAGCAGCTTCGCAGGGCGGAACACTGAAGCTTTCTTT,CASSFAGRNTEAFF
TRBV10-1,-,TRBJ2-1,TRBD2,TGCGCCAGCAGTGAGGTAGCGGGGGGGGACAATGAGCAGTTCTTC,CASSEVAGGDNEQFF
TRBV28,-,TRBJ2-7,TRBD1,TGTGCCAGCAGTTCACCCGACAGGGGGTCCTACGAGCAGTACTTC,CASSSPDRGSYEQYF
TRBV7-9,few,TRBJ2-2,-,TGTGCCAGCAGCATCTCCGGGGAGCTGTTTTTT,CASSISGELFF
TRBV10-3,few,TRBJ2-3,TRBD1,TGTGCCATCAGTCGTGGGACAGGCTGGGATACGCAGTATTTT,CAISRGTGWDTQYF
TRBV18,-,TRBJ1-1,TRBD1,TGTGCCAGCTCACCGCTGGAGCAGGGGGCGTCGAACACTGAAGCTTTCTTT,CASSPLEQGASNTEAFF
TRBV15,once,TRBJ1-2,-,TGTGCCACCAGCAAAGAGGTCCCCCTAAGAGATGGCTACACCTTC,CATSKEVPLRDGYTF
TRBV6-2/TRBV6-3,few,TRBJ2-7,TRBD1,TGTGCCAGCAGCACAGGGGTCCCCTACGAGCAGTACTTC,CASSTGVPYEQYF
TRBV20-1,-,TRBJ2-7,TRBD2,TGCAGTGCTAGTCGGAGCGGGGGAGTCGACGAGCAGTACTTC,CSASRSGGVDEQYF
TRBV12-3/TRBV12-4,-,TRBJ1-2,-,TGTGCCAGCAGCCAGGGGCAGCTCTATGGCTACACCTTC,CASSQGQLYGYTF
TRBV7-2,-,TRBJ2-5,TRBD2,TGTGCCAGCAGCTTAGCGTCTAGCGGGGGACAAGAGACCCAGTACTTC,CASSLASSGGQETQYF